This T cell receptor (beta chain) was captured by sequencing in a study of T cell responses to AZD1222 COVID-19 vaccine. Points from the study as a whole: Spike was spanned by vaccine-associated CD4 TCRs, which were dominant at 160-218 and 743-854.

Profiling relied on immunoSEQ multiplex PCR, and the TCRdb table lists in-frame clones only, not all of them. The sample lists about 190,000 clones, over 80% occurring once. Trimming left V 4 bases short and J 3 bases short, with 9 bases between. Germline loops: CDR1 MNHEY, CDR2 SVGEGT. This CDR3 has 14 residues. To note about this clone: Antigen: not known.

The receptor's source is an adult in good health. The input for sequencing was peripheral blood, taken on day 0 of MenACWY control vaccination. The gene calls are TRBV6-2 or TRBV6-3 and TRBJ1-4, with unresolved D. The DNA of the CDR3 is TGTGCCAGCAGTTCGGATGGCCCTAATGAAAAACTGTTTTTT. This encodes CASSSDGPNEKLFF.